Below, 20 T cell receptor beta chains from the same sample are listed, as sequenced in a study of blood T cell repertoires in COVID-19 (dated by TCRdb to about 2020). The method was the immunoSEQ multiplex PCR assay. TCRdb obtained this table from immuneACCESS and retained in-frame rearrangements with V and J assigned. These tables miss some clones; where compared with another copy, unresolved V genes account for less than half of the shortfall, and the remainder is unexplained. Counted in this sample were more than 55,000 clones; 85% to 90% of them appeared once. About 18% of the sample rests with the top ten. The sample taken for sequencing was peripheral blood. These receptors all stem from a woman aged 60-75 years with COVID-19, enrolled during active disease.

This clone was counted a single time. The chain employs TRBV19 and TRBJ2-7, with TRBD2 matching over 9 bases. Germline V lookup: CDR1 LNHDA, CDR2 SQIVND (reference sequence). The CDR3 has 14 residues. The ends lost 3 bases at V and 5 bases at J; junction bases unmatched: 5. The CDR3 DNA sequence: TGTGCCAGTAGTATGTCTAGCGGGAACAACGAGCAGTACTTC. Translated: CASSMSSGNNEQYF.

This chain connects TRBV19 to TRBJ1-4; TRBD1 agrees at 9 bases. Germline-derived CDR1 and CDR2 are LNHDA and SQIVND (reference sequence). V lost 4 bases to trimming and J lost 8 bases; unmatched junction nucleotides: 8. The CDR3 contains 15 residues. The CDR3 DNA reads TGTGCCAGTAGTAGAGGGGACAGGGAATTGGAAAAACTGTTTTTT. Its translation is CASSRGDRELEKLFF.

The V gene is TRBV7-8, the J gene TRBJ1-5, with 9 positions matching TRBD1. The CDR3 has 17 amino acids. J lost 2 bases, V lost 5 bases, and 10 bases had no gene match. Germline-derived CDR1 and CDR2 are SGHVS and FQNEAQ. CDR3 coding DNA: TGTGCCAGCAGCCCAATAGGACAGGGGTTCGGCAATCAGCCCCAGCATTTT. It translates to CASSPIGQGFGNQPQHF. The full variable domain, in which reference TRBV7-8 and TRBJ1-5 provide the parts outside the CDR3, is GAGVSQSPRYKVAKRGQDVALRCDPISGHVSLFWYQQALGQGPEFLTYFQNEAQLDKSGLPSDRFFAERPEGSVSTLKIQRTQQEDSAVYLCASSPIGQGFGNQPQHFGDGTRLSIL.

This sequence joins TRBV5-1 and TRBJ2-5; TRBD2 might be the D (6 bases). V lost 4 bases, J lost 7 bases, and 14 bases lay in between. This CDR3 spans 13 amino acids. From germline, CDR1 is SGHRS and CDR2 YFSETQ. DNA for the CDR3: TGCGCCAGCAGCGTGGCTAAGGAGGGGACCCAGTACTTC. This sequence encodes CASSVAKEGTQYF.

This chain links TRBV7-2 with TRBJ2-3, with 14 positions matching TRBD2. The CDR3 runs to 16 residues. Trimming took 1 base from V and 3 from J; bases not matched to a gene: 0. Germline CDR1 reads SGHTA; CDR2 reads FQGNSA. The CDR3, as DNA: TGTGCCAGCAGCTTAGGGACTAGCGGGAGGACAGATACGCAGTATTTT. Protein product: CASSLGTSGRTDTQYF.

The chain is built from TRBV24-1 and TRBJ1-1; 7 nucleotides agree with TRBD1. The V and J ends lost 6 bases and 1 base, in that order; junction bases with no gene match: 7. Germline V CDR1 and CDR2: KGHDR, SFDVKD. The CDR3 has 15 residues. The CDR3 DNA sequence: TGTGCCACCAGTCCTTCGACAGGGAAGAACACTGAAGCTTTCTTT. Translated, it gives CATSPSTGKNTEAFF.

This chain joins TRBV11-2 and TRBJ1-1; 11 nucleotides match TRBD1. The CDR3 covers 13 residues. The V segment lost 5 bases and the J segment 11 bases; nucleotides outside the gene matches: 7. Germline loops: CDR1 SGHAT, CDR2 FQNNGV. CDR3 sequence reads: CASSHGTGGEAFF. The CDR3 nucleotides are TGTGCCAGCAGCCACGGGACAGGGGGAGAGGCTTTCTTT.

The V and J genes are TRBV3-1 (or the pseudogene TRBV3-2) and TRBJ2-7, with D perhaps TRBD1 (6 bases). The V gene's germline CDR1 is LGHDT and CDR2 YNNKEL (reference sequence). Trimming took 0 bases from V and 10 from J, leaving 10 bases between them. CDR3 length: 12 residues. In DNA form, the CDR3 reads TGTGCCAGCAGCCAAGAGACAGGATACCAGTACTTC. Residues: CASSQETGYQYF.

V is TRBV4-1 and J is TRBJ1-1, with D possibly being TRBD1 (5 bases). This CDR3 has 14 amino acids. The V end was cut by 1 base, the J end by 4 bases, with 10 bases between. Germline V gene sequence: CDR1 MGHRA, CDR2 YSYEKL. The CDR3 coding sequence is TGCGCCAGCAGCCAAGGCAGGGCGGCCACTGAAGCTTTCTTT. Translating gives CASSQGRAATEAFF.

The chain couples TRBV10-3 to TRBJ1-5, with a weak D call TRBD1 (6 bases). The CDR3 extends over 19 amino acids. V was shortened by 0 bases and J by 0 bases, with 18 bases between the two germline ends. Per germline, CDR1 ENHRY and CDR2 SYGVKD. DNA for the CDR3: TGTGCCATCAGTGAGTCGACCCAGGGGTGGGGTTATAGCAATCAGCCCCAGCATTTT. It is translated as CAISESTQGWGYSNQPQHF.

The chain uses TRBV30 and TRBJ2-1, with TRBD2 matching over 8 bases. Germline V gives CDR1 GTSNPN, CDR2 SVGIG (reference sequence). V gave up 0 bases and J gave up 1 base; unmatched junction bases: 5. The length of the CDR3 is 16 residues. The CDR3 sequence is CAWSVWVAGSYNEQFF. DNA for the CDR3: TGTGCCTGGAGTGTATGGGTAGCGGGATCCTACAATGAGCAGTTCTTC.

The chain is built from TRBV19 and TRBJ1-5; 10 bases line up with TRBD1. The V and J ends lost 3 bases and 1 base, in that order; junction bases with no gene match: 18. The CDR3 is made up of 21 amino acids. The germline CDR1 and CDR2 sequences are LNHDA and SQIVND (reference sequence). The CDR3 DNA reads as TGTGCCAGTAGTATCTCCCCCGGGACAGGGGATTTACGGAAAAGCAATCAGCCCCAGCATTTT. Translation: CASSISPGTGDLRKSNQPQHF.

The chain couples TRBV21-1 to TRBJ2-1; the DNA was not used to check the table's D call, TRBD2. TRBV21-1 is given as a pseudogene. This CDR3 has 13 residues. CDR3 in amino acids: CASSNERYNEQFF. The CDR3 DNA reads as TGTGCCAGCAGCAACGAGAGGTACAATGAGCAGTTCTTC.

The rearrangement joins TRBV24-1 to TRBJ2-3, with TRBD1 matching 9 bases. Germline-derived CDR1 and CDR2 are KGHDR and SFDVKD. V was clipped by 3 bases and J by 4 bases; unmatched bases: 4. This CDR3 contains 15 residues. The CDR3 region is CATSDRTGGADTQYF. The CDR3 DNA reads as TGTGCCACCAGTGATCGAACAGGGGGCGCAGATACGCAGTATTTT.

The chain is built from TRBV2 and TRBJ2-7; 9 nucleotides align to TRBD2. Germline CDR1 and CDR2: SNHLY and FYNNEI. The length of the CDR3 is 13 residues. The junction had 4 bases not matched to a gene; V was cut back by 4 bases and J by 6 bases. The CDR3 reads CASSVSGSREQYF. Written as DNA, the CDR3 is TGTGCCAGCAGTGTTAGCGGGAGCCGCGAGCAGTACTTC.

V and J are TRBV5-1 and TRBJ1-1, with 7 bases identical to TRBD1. V lost 4 bases to trimming and J lost 5 bases; unmatched junction nucleotides: 11. The CDR3 extends over 15 amino acids. Looked up from germline, CDR1 is SGHRS and CDR2 is YFSETQ. The CDR3 coding sequence is TGCGCCAGCAGCGGTACTACAGGGGTAATGACTGAAGCTTTCTTT. As protein: CASSGTTGVMTEAFF.

This chain joins TRBV7-2 and TRBJ2-7, with D perhaps matching TRBD2 (6 bases). V gave up 3 bases and J gave up 2 bases, with 11 bases separating them. CDR1 SGHTA and CDR2 FQGNSA come from the germline V gene. This CDR3 spans 14 amino acids. In DNA form, the CDR3 reads TGTGCCAGCAGCTTCCAGGGAGGCCCCTACGAGCAGTACTTC. Translation gives CASSFQGGPYEQYF.

The chain employs TRBV4-2 and TRBJ2-1, with 8 positions matching TRBD2. The CDR3 is 16 residues long. Germline loops: CDR1 LGHNA, CDR2 YNFKEQ. V gave up 6 bases and J gave up 6 bases; unmatched junction bases: 13. The CDR3 here is CASRTHPGTSGNEQFF. In nucleotides, the CDR3 is TGTGCCAGCAGAACCCACCCGGGGACTAGTGGCAATGAGCAGTTCTTC.

The CDR3 bases are TGCGCCAGCAGCCATCGGACAGGGGCCCCCTACGAGCAGTACTTC. This codes for CASSHRTGAPYEQYF. J is TRBJ2-7 and V is TRBV4-3; TRBD1 matches 9 bases. The V gene's germline CDR1 is LGHNA and CDR2 YSLEER. The CDR3 length is 15 residues. V lost 3 bases to trimming and J lost 2 bases; unmatched junction nucleotides: 5.

This clone was observed a few times. The chain employs TRBV5-1 and TRBJ2-7; no definite D call. V lost 1 base and J 7 bases, leaving 12 bases between the germline ends. The V gene's germline CDR1 is SGHRS and CDR2 YFSETQ. The CDR3 length is 13 residues. The DNA of the CDR3 is TGCGCCAGCAGCTTGACCCACACATCGGAGCAGTACTTC. Protein product: CASSLTHTSEQYF.